This T cell receptor (beta chain) was documented in a study of blood T cell repertoires in COVID-19. Looking at the study overall: T cells, B-cell-depleted T cells, or PBMCs supplied cDNA or gDNA.

Profiling relied on immunoSEQ multiplex PCR, and the TCRdb table lists in-frame clones only, not all of them. The profile shows about 86,000 clones, approximately 78% of them singletons. This clone has a handful of counts. CDR3 length: 15 residues. V lost 6 bases and J lost 6, with 18 bases in between. Looked up from germline, CDR1 is MDHEN and CDR2 is SYDVKM. The material sequenced was peripheral blood. The source of this sequence is a woman older than 75 with acute or convalescent COVID-19. The chain employs TRBV28 and TRBJ1-5; a weak D match, TRBD1 (6 bases). The CDR3 loop reads CASREDSRRSQPQHF. The CDR3 coding sequence is TGTGCCAGCAGGGAGGACAGCCGGAGGTCTCAGCCCCAGCATTTT.